This TCR beta chain was retrieved from a study of cytomegalovirus exposure and HLA in healthy donors. General observations from the study: An apparent linkage of common viral pathogens to several of the most significant clusters emerged in a later analysis. Cytomegalovirus-associated TCR beta chains were listed, numbering 150 to 200.

In the PCR, 60 Vbeta and 13 Jbeta primers were used. Profiling relied on immunoSEQ multiplex PCR, and the TCRdb table lists in-frame clones only, not all of them. The profile shows over 150,000 clones, over 70% of them singletons. Remarks on this clone: Antigen specificity is unknown.

Everyone who donated was a healthy bone marrow donor. CDR1 and CDR2 from the germline V gene are SGHTA and FQGNSA. CDR3 length: 15 residues. V was clipped by 3 bases and J by 2 bases, with 12 bases between them. V and J are TRBV7-2 and TRBJ2-3; perhaps TRBD2 as D (6 bases). The TCR was taken from a male donor in good health and CMV-seronegative. The sample consisted of PBMCs. The CDR3 nucleotides are TGTGCCAGCAGCTTTCGCGGGAAATCCACAGATACGCAGTATTTT. Amino acids: CASSFRGKSTDTQYF.